The 6 T cell receptor beta chains below were found in one sample sequenced in a study of shared clonotypes between healthy human individuals. Produced via immunoSEQ multiplex PCR; TCRdb's table is partial and in-frame only. The table has under 1,100,000 clones, around 76% seen once; the top ten hold 1.4% to 1.5%. The specimen sequenced was memory CD4+ T cells sorted from blood. Subset defined: CD45RA-negative fraction. These receptors were taken from a man aged 18 to 29 in good health.

This clone has only one observation. The chain carries TRBV6-5 and TRBJ1-1; TRBD1 aligns across 7 bases. Per the germline V gene, CDR1 is MNHEY and CDR2 is SVGAGI. V trimming: 6 bases; J trimming: 1 base; junction bases outside the gene matches: 8. This CDR3 is built from 15 residues. DNA for the CDR3: TGTGCCAGCAGACGTTACAGGGGTAGGAACACTGAAGCTTTCTTT. It encodes CASRRYRGRNTEAFF.

The chain uses TRBV2 and TRBJ2-2; D may match TRBD1 or TRBD2 (5 bases each). CDR1 is SNHLY, CDR2 FYNNEI, per germline. Trimming took off 4 bases at V and 4 bases at J, with 13 bases between the two ends. The CDR3 covers 15 residues. CDR3 region: CASSAAVRGTGELFF. CDR3 nucleotide sequence: TGTGCCAGCAGTGCAGCCGTGAGGGGCACCGGGGAGCTGTTTTTT.

The rearrangement links TRBV20-1 to TRBJ2-5; D unclear. Looked up from germline, CDR1 is DFQATT and CDR2 is SNEGSKA (reference sequence). The CDR3 sequence is 11 residues long. The V end was cut by 7 bases, the J end by 3 bases, with 9 bases between. The CDR3 region is CSGAEKETQYF. CDR3 bases: TGCAGTGGGGCCGAGAAAGAGACCCAGTACTTC.

The chain is built from TRBV7-2 and TRBJ2-7, with D tentatively TRBD1 or TRBD2 (5 bases each). The V end was cut by 5 bases, the J end by 6 bases, with 20 bases between. Germline V gene data show CDR1 as SGHTA and CDR2 as FQGNSA. CDR3 size: 15 residues. This chain's CDR3 is CASSPDQGYGIEQYF. CDR3 DNA: TGTGCCAGCAGCCCGGATCAGGGATACGGGATCGAGCAGTACTTC. Supplemented by reference TRBV7-2 and TRBJ2-7, the full variable domain reads GAGVSQSPSNKVTEKGKDVELRCDPISGHTALYWYRQSLGQGLEFLIYFQGNSAPDKSGLPSDRFSAERTGGSVSTLTIQRTQQEDSAVYLCASSPDQGYGIEQYFGPGTRLTVT.

A remark on this clone: This sample includes further DNA sequences coding for the same CDR3. V and J are TRBV5-1 and TRBJ2-3; D remains ambiguous. The CDR3 consists of 15 residues. Germline CDR1 reads SGHRS; CDR2 reads YFSETQ. Trimming took off 1 base at V and 2 bases at J, with 11 bases between the two ends. The CDR3 DNA is TGCGCCAGCAGCTTGTCGGGTACCTCCACAGATACGCAGTATTTT. This gives the protein CASSLSGTSTDTQYF.

J is TRBJ2-7 and V is TRBV18; 13 bases are a match to TRBD2. The germline gives CDR1 KGHSH, CDR2 LQKENI. The ends lost 0 bases at V and 5 bases at J; junction bases unmatched: 7. The CDR3 is 17 residues long. The CDR3 DNA sequence: TGTGCCAGCTCACCACCCTTGACTAGCGGGAGGAACCACGAGCAGTACTTC. Translated, it gives CASSPPLTSGRNHEQYF. The whole variable domain, filled in from reference TRBV18 and TRBJ2-7, reads NAGVMQNPRHLVRRRGQEARLRCSPMKGHSHVYWYRQLPEEGLKFMVYLQKENIIDESGMPKERFSAEFPKEGPSILRIQQVVRGDSAAYFCASSPPLTSGRNHEQYFGPGTRLTVT.